Sequencing of this TCR beta chain was carried out in a study of cytomegalovirus exposure and HLA in healthy donors. On the study more broadly: A preliminary data release comprised around 85 million unique TCRs obtained from HLA-typed donors. Study-level points and caveats: For TCR beta chains, V- and J-gene trimming was later linked to a missense DCLRE1C variant.

Sampled while nominally healthy, donors likely had unrecorded immune exposures. Concerning this clone itself: The antigen remains unidentified.

The study ran its PCR with 60 Vbeta and 13 Jbeta primers. Sequencing was performed with immunoSEQ multiplex PCR; in TCRdb, only in-frame clones are kept and a portion is missing. The sample has some 150,000 clones; approximately 79% are singletons. The CDR3 runs to 14 residues. Germline assignment: CDR1 MNHEY and CDR2 SVGAGI. The ends were cut back, 4 bases at V and 4 bases at J, with 11 bases in the middle. The receptor was isolated from a man aged 18 to 30 in good health and CMV-seropositive. V gene TRBV6-5 combines with J gene TRBJ1-5; the D gene is possibly TRBD1 (6 bases). The material sequenced was PBMCs. The CDR3 DNA sequence: TGTGCCAGCAGTTTTACAGGGCGGAATCAGCCCCAGCATTTT. It codes for CASSFTGRNQPQHF.